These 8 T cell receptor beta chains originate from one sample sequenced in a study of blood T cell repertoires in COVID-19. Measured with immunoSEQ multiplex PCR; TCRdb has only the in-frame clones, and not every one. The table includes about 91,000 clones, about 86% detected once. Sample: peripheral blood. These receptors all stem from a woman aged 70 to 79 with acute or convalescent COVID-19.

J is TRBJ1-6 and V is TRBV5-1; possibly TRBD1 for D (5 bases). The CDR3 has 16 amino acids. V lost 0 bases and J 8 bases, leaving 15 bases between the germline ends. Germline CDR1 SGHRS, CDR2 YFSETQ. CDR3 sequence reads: CASSLAGPENYSPLHF. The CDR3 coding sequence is TGCGCCAGCAGCTTGGCAGGGCCCGAAAATTATTCACCCCTCCACTTT.

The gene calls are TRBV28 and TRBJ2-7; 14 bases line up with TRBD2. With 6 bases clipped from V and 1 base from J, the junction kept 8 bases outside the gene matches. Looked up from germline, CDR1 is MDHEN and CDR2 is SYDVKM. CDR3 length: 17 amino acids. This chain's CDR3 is CASSRGTSGSVSYEQYF. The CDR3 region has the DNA TGTGCCAGCAGCCGCGGGACTAGCGGGAGTGTGTCCTACGAGCAGTACTTC. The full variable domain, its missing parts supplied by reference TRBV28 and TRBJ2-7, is DVKVTQSSRYLVKRTGEKVFLECVQDMDHENMFWYRQDPGLGLRLIYFSYDVKMKEKGDIPEGYSVSREKKERFSLILESASTNQTSMYLCASSRGTSGSVSYEQYFGPGTRLTVT.

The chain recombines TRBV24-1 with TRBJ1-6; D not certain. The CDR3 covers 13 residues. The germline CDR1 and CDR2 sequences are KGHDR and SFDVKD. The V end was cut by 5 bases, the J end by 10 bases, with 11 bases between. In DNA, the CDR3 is TGTGCCACCAGTGGCCAAGGCGGCTCACCCCTCCACTTT. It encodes CATSGQGGSPLHF.

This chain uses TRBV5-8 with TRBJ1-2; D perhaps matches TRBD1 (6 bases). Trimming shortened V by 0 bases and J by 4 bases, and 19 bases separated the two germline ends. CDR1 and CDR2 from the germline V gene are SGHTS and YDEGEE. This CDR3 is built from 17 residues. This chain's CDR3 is CASSLGTAKTIPYGYTF. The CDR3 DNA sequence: TGTGCCAGCAGCTTGGGGACAGCGAAGACTATCCCCTATGGCTACACCTTC.

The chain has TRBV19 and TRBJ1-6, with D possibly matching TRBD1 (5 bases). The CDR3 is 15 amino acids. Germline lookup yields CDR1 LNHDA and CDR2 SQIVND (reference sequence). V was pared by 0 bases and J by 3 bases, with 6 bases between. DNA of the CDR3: TGTGCCAGTAGTATAGACGGGGGCTATAATTCACCCCTCCACTTT. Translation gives CASSIDGGYNSPLHF.

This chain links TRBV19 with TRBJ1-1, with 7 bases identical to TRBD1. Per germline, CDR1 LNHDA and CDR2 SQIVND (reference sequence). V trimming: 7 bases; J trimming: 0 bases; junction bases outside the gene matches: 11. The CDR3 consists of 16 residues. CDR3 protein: CASKSGTEGVNTEAFF. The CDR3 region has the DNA TGTGCCAGTAAATCCGGGACAGAGGGTGTGAACACTGAAGCTTTCTTT.

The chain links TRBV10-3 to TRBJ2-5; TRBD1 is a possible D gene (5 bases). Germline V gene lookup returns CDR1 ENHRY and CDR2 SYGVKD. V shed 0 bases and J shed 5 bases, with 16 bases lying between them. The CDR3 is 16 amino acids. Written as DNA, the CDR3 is TGTGCCATCAGTGAGTCGGCCATAAGGGGCTGGGAGACCCAGTACTTC. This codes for CAISESAIRGWETQYF.

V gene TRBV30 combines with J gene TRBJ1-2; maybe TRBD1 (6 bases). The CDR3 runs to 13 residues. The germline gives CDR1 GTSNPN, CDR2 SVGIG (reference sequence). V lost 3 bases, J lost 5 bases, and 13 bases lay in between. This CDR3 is CAWSAGEGYGYTF. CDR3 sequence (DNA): TGTGCCTGGAGCGCAGGGGAAGGGTATGGCTACACCTTC.